This T cell receptor (beta chain) was sequenced for a study of cytomegalovirus exposure and HLA in healthy donors. In the PCR, 60 Vbeta and 13 Jbeta primers were used. The repertoire was sequenced with immunoSEQ multiplex PCR; TCRdb's copy has only in-frame clones and lacks some. The sample holds about 160,000 clones, 80% seen once. Germline loops: CDR1 PRHDT, CDR2 FYEKMQ (reference sequence). This CDR3 has 17 residues. Trimming removed 4 bases from V and 6 bases from J; junction bases left unmatched: 9. The chain joins TRBV13 to TRBJ2-2, with 12 positions matching TRBD2. Input material: PBMCs. This TCR was sampled from a young man in good health and CMV-seropositive. The CDR3 DNA follows: TGTGCCAGCAGCTCCCTAGAGACTAGCGGGAGCGCCGGGGAGCTGTTTTTT. Translated, it gives CASSSLETSGSAGELFF. The whole variable domain, filled in from reference TRBV13 and TRBJ2-2, reads AAGVIQSPRHLIKEKRETATLKCYPIPRHDTVYWYQQGPGQDPQFLISFYEKMQSDKGSIPDRFSAQQFSDYHSELNMSSLELGDSALYFCASSSLETSGSAGELFFGEGSRLTVL.